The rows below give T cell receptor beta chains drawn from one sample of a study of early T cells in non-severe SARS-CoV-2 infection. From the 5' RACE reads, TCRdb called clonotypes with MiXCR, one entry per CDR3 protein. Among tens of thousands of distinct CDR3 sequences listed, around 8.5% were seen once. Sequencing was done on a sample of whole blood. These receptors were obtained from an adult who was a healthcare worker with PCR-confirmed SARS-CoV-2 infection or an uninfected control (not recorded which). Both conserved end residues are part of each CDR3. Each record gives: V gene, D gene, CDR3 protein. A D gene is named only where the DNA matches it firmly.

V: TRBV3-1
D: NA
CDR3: CASSQVPYEQYF

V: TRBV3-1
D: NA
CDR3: CASSQGNNSPLHF

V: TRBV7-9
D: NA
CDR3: CASSSAGGTDTQYF

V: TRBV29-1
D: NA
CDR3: CSVEDTGADTQYF

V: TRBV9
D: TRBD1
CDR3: CASSFGQADNEQFF

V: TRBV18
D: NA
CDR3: CASSPLSDIGNEQFF

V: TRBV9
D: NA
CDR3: CASSVPLAGTNYGYTF

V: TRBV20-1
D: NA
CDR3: CSAWDQETQYF

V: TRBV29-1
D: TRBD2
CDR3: CSVVGLAGKTSYNEQFF

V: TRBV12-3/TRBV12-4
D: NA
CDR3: CASSLGQDDSPLHF

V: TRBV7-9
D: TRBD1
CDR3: CASSLTGGSYEQYF

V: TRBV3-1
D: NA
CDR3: CASSQGSGSGNTIYF

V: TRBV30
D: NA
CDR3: CAWSGLWSELGNEQFF

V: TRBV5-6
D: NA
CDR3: CASSLMTRQETQYF

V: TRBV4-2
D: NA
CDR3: CASSQVGVEKLFF

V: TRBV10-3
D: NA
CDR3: CAISEQGYEQYF

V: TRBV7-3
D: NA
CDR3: CASSERWGSGYTF

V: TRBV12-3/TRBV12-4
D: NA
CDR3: CASHPRSSTDTQYF

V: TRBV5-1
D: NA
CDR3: CASSLLHPYNEQFF

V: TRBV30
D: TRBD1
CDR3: CAWSVRRTGMGTNEKLFF

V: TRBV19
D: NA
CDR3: CASSYSSSSYNSPLHF

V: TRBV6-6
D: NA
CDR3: CASSRLVGGGNEQFF

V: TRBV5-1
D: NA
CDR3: CASSLVGREAFF

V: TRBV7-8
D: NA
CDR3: CASSLQTAGTNQPQHF

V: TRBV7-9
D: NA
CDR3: CASSLALGTYNEQFF

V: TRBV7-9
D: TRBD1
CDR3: CASSTVTGIEQYF

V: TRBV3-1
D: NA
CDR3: CASSQVGGVIEAFF

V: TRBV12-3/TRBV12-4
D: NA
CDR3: CASSFRGSGYGYTF

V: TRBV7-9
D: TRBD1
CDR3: CASSLEGDRKETQYF

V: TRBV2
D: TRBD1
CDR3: CASSVRTGHMNTEAFF

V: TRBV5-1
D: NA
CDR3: CASSLGGVEAFF

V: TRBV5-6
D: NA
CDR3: CASSLRPDNNEQFF

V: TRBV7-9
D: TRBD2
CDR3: CASSPGLAVHPDTQYF

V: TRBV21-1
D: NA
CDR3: CAGSGKPNTGELFF

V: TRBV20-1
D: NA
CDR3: CSARVSGTEAFF

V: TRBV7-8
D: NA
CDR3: CASSLRARRPQHF

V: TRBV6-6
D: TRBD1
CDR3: CASSSEDRAGANVLTF

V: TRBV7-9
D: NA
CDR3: CASSQRNYGYTF

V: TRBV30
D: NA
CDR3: CAWRKGGYTF

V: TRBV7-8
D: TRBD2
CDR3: CASSLLAGEDTQYF

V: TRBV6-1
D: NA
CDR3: CASSEAWISYEQYF

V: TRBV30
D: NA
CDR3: CAWSVSLGDTQYF

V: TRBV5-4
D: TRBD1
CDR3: CASSEGQENTEAFF

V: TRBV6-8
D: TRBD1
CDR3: CASARQGKQAFF

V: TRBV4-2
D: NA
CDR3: CASSQDLAASGSSYEQYF

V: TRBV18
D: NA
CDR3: CASSEGRVTEQYF

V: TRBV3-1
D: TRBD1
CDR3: CASSQLDRAPQHF

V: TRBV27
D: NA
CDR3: CASSLSNPRGGTGELFF

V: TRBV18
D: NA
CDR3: CASSPPSGVAEAFF

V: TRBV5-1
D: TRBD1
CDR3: CASSLGTAGNTEAFF

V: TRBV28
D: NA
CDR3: CASSIQSAYGYTF

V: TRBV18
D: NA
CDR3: CASSPPGIGAKQYF

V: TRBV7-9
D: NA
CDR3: CASTVSGNTIYF